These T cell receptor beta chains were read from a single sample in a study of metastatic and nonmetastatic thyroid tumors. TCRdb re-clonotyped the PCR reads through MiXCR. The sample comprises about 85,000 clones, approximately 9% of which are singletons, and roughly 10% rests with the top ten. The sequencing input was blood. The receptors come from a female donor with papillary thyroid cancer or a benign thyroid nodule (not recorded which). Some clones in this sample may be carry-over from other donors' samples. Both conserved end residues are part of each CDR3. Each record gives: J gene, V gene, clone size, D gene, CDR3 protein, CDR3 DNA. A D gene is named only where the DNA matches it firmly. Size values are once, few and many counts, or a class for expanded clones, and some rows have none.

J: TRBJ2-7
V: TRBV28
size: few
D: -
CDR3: CASSLVRGYPYEQYF
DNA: TGTGCCAGCAGTTTGGTCCGGGGCTACCCCTACGAGCAGTACTTC

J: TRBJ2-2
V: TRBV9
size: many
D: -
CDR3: CASSAGLNTGELFF
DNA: TGTGCCAGCAGCGCCGGACTGAACACCGGGGAGCTGTTTTTT

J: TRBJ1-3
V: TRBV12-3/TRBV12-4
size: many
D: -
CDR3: CASSLSGLDTIYF
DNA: TGTGCCAGCAGTTTAAGTGGGCTCGACACCATATATTTT

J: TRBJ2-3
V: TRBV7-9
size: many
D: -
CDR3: CATRGFPDTQYF
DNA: TGTGCAACCAGGGGTTTCCCAGATACGCAGTATTTT

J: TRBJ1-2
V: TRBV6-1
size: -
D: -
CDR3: CASHGPLGDGYGYTF
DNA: TGTGCCAGCCACGGACCTCTGGGGGACGGCTATGGCTACACCTTC

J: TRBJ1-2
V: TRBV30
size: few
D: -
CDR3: CAWSVLAGTRYGYTF
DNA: TGTGCCTGGAGTGTACTCGCAGGGACTCGGTATGGCTACACCTTC

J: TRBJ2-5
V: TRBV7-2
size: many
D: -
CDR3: CASSLGTKETQYF
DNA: TGTGCCAGCAGCTTGGGGACAAAAGAGACCCAGTACTTC

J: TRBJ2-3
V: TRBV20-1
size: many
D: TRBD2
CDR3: CSAQRGSDTQYF
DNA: TGCAGTGCCCAGCGGGGATCAGATACGCAGTATTTT

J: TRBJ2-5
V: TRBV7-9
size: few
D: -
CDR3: CASSTWGQETQYF
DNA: TGTGCCAGCAGCACCTGGGGGCAAGAGACCCAGTACTTC

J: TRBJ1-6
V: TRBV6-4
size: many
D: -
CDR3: CASSPEGGSPLHF
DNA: TGTGCCAGCAGTCCCGAGGGGGGTTCACCCCTCCACTTT

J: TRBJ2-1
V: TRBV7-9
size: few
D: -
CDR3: CASSSAEEQFF
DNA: TGTGCCAGCAGTTCAGCGGAGGAGCAGTTCTTC

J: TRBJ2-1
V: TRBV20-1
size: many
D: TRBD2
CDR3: CSARLLANEQFF
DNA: TGCAGTGCTAGATTACTAGCGAATGAGCAGTTCTTC

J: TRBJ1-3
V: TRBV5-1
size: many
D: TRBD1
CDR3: CASSPTGKAGNTIYF
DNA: TGCGCCAGCAGCCCGACAGGGAAGGCTGGAAACACCATATATTTT

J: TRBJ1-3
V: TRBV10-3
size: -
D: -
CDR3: CAISQGLENTIYF
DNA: TGTGCCATCAGTCAGGGTCTTGAAAACACCATATATTTT

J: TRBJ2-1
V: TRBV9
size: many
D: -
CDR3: CASSVETGRYNEQFF
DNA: TGTGCCAGCAGCGTAGAAACGGGGCGTTACAATGAGCAGTTCTTC

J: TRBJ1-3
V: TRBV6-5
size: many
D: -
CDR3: CASSYSGGEAPGNTIYF
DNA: TGTGCCAGCAGTTACTCGGGGGGGGAGGCACCTGGAAACACCATATATTTT

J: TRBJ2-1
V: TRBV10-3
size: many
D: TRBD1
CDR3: CAISLGGSSSYNEQFF
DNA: TGTGCCATCAGCTTAGGGGGCTCGAGCTCCTACAATGAGCAGTTCTTC

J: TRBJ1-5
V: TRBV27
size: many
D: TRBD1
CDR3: CASRMTGGNQPQHF
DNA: TGTGCCAGCAGGATGACAGGGGGCAATCAGCCCCAGCATTTT

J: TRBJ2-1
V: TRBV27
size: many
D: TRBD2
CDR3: CASSWWLAGENEQFF
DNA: TGTGCCAGCAGCTGGTGGCTAGCGGGGGAGAATGAGCAGTTCTTC

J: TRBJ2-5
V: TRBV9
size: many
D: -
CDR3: CATNPQQRETQYF
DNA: TGTGCCACCAACCCCCAGCAGCGGGAGACCCAGTACTTC

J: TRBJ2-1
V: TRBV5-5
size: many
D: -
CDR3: CASRFGMAQGYNEQFF
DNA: TGTGCCAGCAGATTTGGGATGGCGCAGGGATACAATGAGCAGTTCTTC

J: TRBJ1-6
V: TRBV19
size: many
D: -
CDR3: CASTSGIGSPLHF
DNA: TGTGCCAGTACCTCAGGGATTGGTTCACCCCTCCACTTT

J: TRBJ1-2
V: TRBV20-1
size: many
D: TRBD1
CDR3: CSAMAGTGGAGNGYTF
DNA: TGCAGTGCCATGGCGGGGACAGGGGGCGCCGGGAACGGCTACACCTTC

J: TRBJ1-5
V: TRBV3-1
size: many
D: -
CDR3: CASSPGGGGRNQPQHF
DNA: TGTGCCAGCAGCCCCGGGGGGGGAGGTAGGAATCAGCCCCAGCATTTT

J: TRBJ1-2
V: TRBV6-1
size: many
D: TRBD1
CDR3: CASSDLRGTGFYGYTF
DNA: TGTGCCAGCAGTGATCTGAGGGGGACAGGATTTTATGGCTACACCTTC

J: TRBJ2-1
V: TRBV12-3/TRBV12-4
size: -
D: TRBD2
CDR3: CASSLAYWTSGVDNEQFF
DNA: TGTGCCAGCAGTTTAGCGTATTGGACTAGCGGGGTGGACAATGAGCAGTTCTTC

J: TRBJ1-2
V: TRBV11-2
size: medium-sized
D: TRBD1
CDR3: CASSAWAGQGTYTF
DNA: TGTGCCAGCAGTGCTTGGGCGGGACAGGGGACCTACACCTTC

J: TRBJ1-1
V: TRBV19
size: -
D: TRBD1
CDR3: CASSIGDRGTEAFF
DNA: TGTGCCAGTAGTATAGGAGACAGGGGCACTGAAGCTTTCTTT

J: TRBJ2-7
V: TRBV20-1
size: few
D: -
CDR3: CSASPPLYEQYF
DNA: TGCAGTGCTAGCCCCCCACTCTACGAGCAGTACTTC

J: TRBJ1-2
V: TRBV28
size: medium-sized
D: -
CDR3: CASSSGAAYRGYTF
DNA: TGTGCCAGCAGTTCTGGGGCAGCCTACCGTGGCTACACCTTC